This T cell receptor (beta chain) is drawn from a study of T cell responses to AZD1222 COVID-19 vaccine. V was shortened by 5 bases and J by 1 base, with 18 bases between the two germline ends. Germline CDR1 is MDHEN and CDR2 is SYDVKM. This CDR3 comprises 17 residues. Sequencing was performed with immunoSEQ multiplex PCR; in TCRdb, only in-frame clones are kept and a portion is missing. The sample includes around 80,000 clones, 70% to 90% seen only once; the top ten take roughly a tenth. The chain uses TRBV28 and TRBJ1-5; possibly TRBD1 for D (5 bases). The TCR was taken from an adult in good health. Sequencing was performed on peripheral blood, taken on day 0 of AZD1222 vaccination. The CDR3 region has the DNA TGTGCCAGCAGTATGGCAGGGTTGGTGCAAAGCAATCAGCCCCAGCATTTT. This sequence encodes CASSMAGLVQSNQPQHF.